This T cell receptor beta chain was retrieved from a study of blood T cell repertoires in COVID-19. Overall study context: T cells, B-cell-depleted T cells, or PBMCs supplied cDNA or gDNA.

The authors' processing: Estimation of nucleated cell counts relied on the amplification of reference gene primers. Libraries were prepared by immunoSEQ multiplex PCR; TCRdb keeps only in-frame clonotypes and omits some of them. V and J calls and clone size come straight from that table; D and trimming were deduced from the DNA. The table has under 250,000 clones, around 90% seen once. Germline-derived CDR1 and CDR2 are SGHNT and YYREEE (reference sequence). The junction had 6 bases not matched to a gene; V was cut back by 4 bases and J by 0 bases. The CDR3 loop spans 16 amino acids. Sample: peripheral blood. The V call is TRBV5-4, the J call TRBJ2-1; TRBD1 matches 8 bases. The sequence came from a man between 60 and 75 years old who had recovered from COVID-19. The CDR3 sequence: CASSARQGSSYNEQFF. The CDR3 DNA reads TGTGCCAGCAGCGCAAGACAGGGGAGCTCCTACAATGAGCAGTTCTTC. Full variable domain (rest looked up from reference TRBV5-4 and TRBJ2-1): ETGVTQSPTHLIKTRGQQVTLRCSSQSGHNTVSWYQQALGQGPQFIFQYYREEENGRGNFPPRFSGLQFPNYSSELNVNALELDDSALYLCASSARQGSSYNEQFFGPGTRLTVL.